The sample holds one count of the clone carrying this T cell receptor (beta chain). This record comes from a study of blood T cell repertoires in COVID-19. Study summary: Samples representing acute and convalescent COVID-19 were sourced from the United States, Italy and Spain.

Germline CDR1 LNHDA, CDR2 SQIVND (reference sequence). V was shortened by 5 bases and J by 3 bases, with 20 bases between the two germline ends. The CDR3 loop spans 17 amino acids. In the original analysis: Reference gene primers were amplified, and this amplification served to estimate nucleated cell counts. TCRdb's table, derived via immunoSEQ multiplex PCR, lists solely in-frame clones and lacks some. V, J and clone size are taken as reported in that table, and D and trimming were inferred from the DNA itself. Of roughly 250,000 clones in the sample, approximately 86% are singletons; the top ten hold roughly 4.6%.

The sequenced sample was peripheral blood. This sequence originates from a woman aged 80 or over with active or convalescent COVID-19. The chain has TRBV19 and TRBJ1-5; possible D gene TRBD1, 5 bases. CDR3 DNA: TGTGCCAGTAGTTCTCCAGGGTCTACTTTGGACAATCAGCCCCAGCATTTT. It yields the protein CASSSPGSTLDNQPQHF.